A selection of T cell receptor beta chains follows, all from one sample in a study of blood T cell repertoires in COVID-19. Generated by immunoSEQ multiplex PCR, the TCRdb table keeps only in-frame clones and is missing some. In the table there are roughly 27,000 clones, around 90% of which are singletons. Sequenced: peripheral blood. Every receptor here comes from a woman in her sixties or seventies with active COVID-19. The CDR3 runs from the conserved cysteine through the conserved F or W. A D gene is named only where the DNA matches it firmly. Expanded clones are given a class, and other clones once, few, many or no size at all.

V gene	J gene	clone size	D gene	CDR3 DNA	CDR3 protein
TRBV5-1	TRBJ2-5	.	TRBD1	TGCGCCAGCAAGGGACAGCAAGAGACCCAGTACTTC	CASKGQQETQYF
TRBV9	TRBJ1-6	once	TRBD1	TGTGCCAGCAGCCGGGACAGGGGCTCACCCCTCCACTTT	CASSRDRGSPLHF
TRBV3-1/TRBV3-2	TRBJ2-6	once	TRBD1	TGTGCCAGCAGCCACCACAGGGGGACAGGGGAAATCTCTGGGGCCAACGTCCTGACTTTC	CASSHHRGTGEISGANVLTF
TRBV28	TRBJ1-2	.	TRBD1	TGTGCCAGCAGTTCGCCCCCCGACAGGGAGGTAGGGCACACCTTC	CASSSPPDREVGHTF
TRBV28	TRBJ1-1	.	.	TGTGCCAGCAGTTTATTCTACACAGAGAACACTGAAGCTTTCTTT	CASSLFYTENTEAFF
TRBV3-1/TRBV3-2	TRBJ1-2	.	TRBD1	TGTGCCAGCAGCCAGGGTGCGACAGGGGATTATGGCTACACCTTC	CASSQGATGDYGYTF
TRBV28	TRBJ2-7	.	TRBD1	TGTGCCAGCACCCCCACAGGGGGTACCGACGAGCAGTACTTC	CASTPTGGTDEQYF
TRBV2	TRBJ1-1	.	.	TGTGCCAGGGAGACGACAGGGAACACTGAAGCTTTCTTT	CARETTGNTEAFF
TRBV7-9	TRBJ1-1	.	.	TGTGCCAGCAGCTTAGGAGCCCAAAACACTGAAGCTTTCTTT	CASSLGAQNTEAFF
TRBV2	TRBJ2-3	.	.	TGTGCCAGCAGGGTGGACTTTTCCACAGATTCGCAGTATTTT	CASRVDFSTDSQYF
TRBV5-1	TRBJ1-2	.	.	TGCGCCAGCAGCTTGGGGCAGGATGGCTACACCTTC	CASSLGQDGYTF
TRBV20-1	TRBJ1-5	once	TRBD1	TGCAGTGCTAGTATTGTCTCGGGAGGGGGCAGCTGGAATCAGCCCCAGCATTTT	CSASIVSGGGSWNQPQHF
TRBV4-1	TRBJ2-2	few	.	TGCGCCAGCAGCCATGGAACCCGGGACACCAACACCGGGGAGCTGTTTTTT	CASSHGTRDTNTGELFF
TRBV28	TRBJ2-5	once	TRBD1	TGTGCCAGCAGTCACAGGGGGCGGGAGACCCAGTACTTC	CASSHRGRETQYF
TRBV28	TRBJ2-2	.	TRBD1	TGTGCCAGCAGTTTATGGACAGGGTCTAGGGGCGGGGAGCTGTTTTTT	CASSLWTGSRGGELFF
TRBV4-1	TRBJ2-3	.	TRBD2	TGCGCCAGCAGCCACTTAGCGGGAGGGTTGGGAGATACGCAGTATTTT	CASSHLAGGLGDTQYF
TRBV3-1/TRBV3-2	TRBJ1-1	.	.	TGTGCCAGCAGCCAAGCAGAGAACACTGAAGCTTTCTTT	CASSQAENTEAFF
TRBV10-3	TRBJ2-1	.	TRBD2	TGTGCCATCAGTTCACTAGCGGGAGAAGATGAGCAGTTCTTC	CAISSLAGEDEQFF
TRBV6-7	TRBJ2-3	.	.	TGTGCCAGCAGTTACGGGTCAGAAGACATTTCCACAGATACGCAGTATTTT	CASSYGSEDISTDTQYF
TRBV11-2	TRBJ2-2	once	.	TGTGCCAGCAGCTTAGTGACGCGGAACCTGGACACCGGGGAGCTGTTTTTT	CASSLVTRNLDTGELFF
TRBV30	TRBJ2-4	.	.	TGTGCCTGGAGTGTAGGTGGGAGTAACATTCAGTACTTC	CAWSVGGSNIQYF
TRBV3-1/TRBV3-2	TRBJ2-5	.	.	TGTGCCAGCAGCCCACGCTCTAGCGCAGAGACCCAGTACTTC	CASSPRSSAETQYF
TRBV28	TRBJ2-5	.	.	TGTGCCAGCAGTATAGATTTAGGTGCGCGGCCGGAGACCCAGTACTTC	CASSIDLGARPETQYF
TRBV7-9	TRBJ2-5	.	.	TGTGCCAGCAGCATGGGACTTCGGGAGACCCAGTACTTC	CASSMGLRETQYF
TRBV4-1	TRBJ2-3	.	TRBD2	TGCGCCAGTTCGGAGGCTACAGGATATCTAGCGGGAGATCCGAGAGGGGATACGCAGTATTTT	CASSEATGYLAGDPRGDTQYF
TRBV7-2	TRBJ2-5	.	TRBD1	TGTGCCAGCAGCTCCCAGGGGACAGTCCAAGAGACCCAGTACTTC	CASSSQGTVQETQYF
TRBV24-1	TRBJ2-5	.	.	TGTGCCACCAGTGGCTTGACAGGAGGAAAAGAGACCCAGTACTTC	CATSGLTGGKETQYF
TRBV19	TRBJ1-1	.	TRBD1	TGTGCCAGTGCCCCACAGGGGTGGAACACTGAAGCTTTCTTT	CASAPQGWNTEAFF
TRBV28	TRBJ2-7	few	TRBD2	TGTGCCAGCAGGGAACTAGCGGGAGCGTCCTACGAGCAGTACTTC	CASRELAGASYEQYF
TRBV24-1	TRBJ1-4	.	TRBD1	TGTGCCACCAGCTCGGGAGGGGGCGATGAAAAACTGTTTTTT	CATSSGGGDEKLFF
TRBV6-5	TRBJ1-1	.	.	TGTGCCAGCAGCCTAGACAGGTCGAACACTGAAGCTTTCTTT	CASSLDRSNTEAFF
TRBV5-6	TRBJ2-6	.	.	TGTGCCAGCAGGATCACAGGTTCTGGGGCCAACGTCCTGACTTTC	CASRITGSGANVLTF
TRBV28	TRBJ2-7	.	.	TGTGCCAGCAGTTTACTCTCAGGAAACTACGAGCAGTACTTC	CASSLLSGNYEQYF
TRBV28	TRBJ2-7	once	.	TGTGCCAGCAGTCCCATTGACACCGATAGAGAATACGAGCAGTACTTC	CASSPIDTDREYEQYF
TRBV25-1	TRBJ2-1	.	.	TGTGCCAGCAGTGAGGGCCTCAACAATGAGCAGTTCTTC	CASSEGLNNEQFF